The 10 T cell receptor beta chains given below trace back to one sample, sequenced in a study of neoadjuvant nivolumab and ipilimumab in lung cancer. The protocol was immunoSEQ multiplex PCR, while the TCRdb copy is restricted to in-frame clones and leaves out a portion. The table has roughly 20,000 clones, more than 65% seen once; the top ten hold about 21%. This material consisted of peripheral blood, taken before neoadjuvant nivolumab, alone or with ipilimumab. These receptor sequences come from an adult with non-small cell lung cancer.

CDR3 in amino acids: CASSLRDTTYEQYF. CDR3 in DNA: TGTGCCAGCAGCTTGCGGGACACAACCTACGAGCAGTACTTC. V usage is TRBV7-2 and J usage is TRBJ2-7; TRBD1 or TRBD2 may be the D gene (6 bases each). There are 14 residues in the CDR3. Germline assignment: CDR1 SGHTA and CDR2 FQGNSA. V was shortened by 3 bases and J by 2 bases, with 11 bases between the two germline ends.

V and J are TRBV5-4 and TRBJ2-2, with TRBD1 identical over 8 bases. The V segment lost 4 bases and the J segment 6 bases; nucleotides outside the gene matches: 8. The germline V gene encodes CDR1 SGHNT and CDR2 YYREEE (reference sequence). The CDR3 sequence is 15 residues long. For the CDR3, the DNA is TGTGCCAGCAGCCCTGACAGGGGAATGTCCGGGGAGCTGTTTTTT. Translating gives CASSPDRGMSGELFF.

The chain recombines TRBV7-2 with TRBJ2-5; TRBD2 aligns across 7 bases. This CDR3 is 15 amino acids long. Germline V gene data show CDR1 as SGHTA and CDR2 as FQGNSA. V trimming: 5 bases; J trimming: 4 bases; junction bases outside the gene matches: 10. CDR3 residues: CASSPRLANGETQYF. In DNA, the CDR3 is TGTGCCAGCAGCCCCCGACTAGCTAATGGAGAGACCCAGTACTTC.

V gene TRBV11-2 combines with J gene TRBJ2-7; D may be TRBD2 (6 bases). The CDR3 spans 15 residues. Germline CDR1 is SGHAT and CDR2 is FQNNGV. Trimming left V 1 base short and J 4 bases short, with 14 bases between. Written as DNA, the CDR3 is TGTGCCAGCAGCTTAGTTAGCGGCTTGGGATACGAGCAGTACTTC. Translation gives CASSLVSGLGYEQYF. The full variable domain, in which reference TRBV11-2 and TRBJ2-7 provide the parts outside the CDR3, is EAGVAQSPRYKIIEKRQSVAFWCNPISGHATLYWYQQILGQGPKLLIQFQNNGVVDDSQLPKDRFSAERLKGVDSTLKIQPAKLEDSAVYLCASSLVSGLGYEQYFGPGTRLTVT.

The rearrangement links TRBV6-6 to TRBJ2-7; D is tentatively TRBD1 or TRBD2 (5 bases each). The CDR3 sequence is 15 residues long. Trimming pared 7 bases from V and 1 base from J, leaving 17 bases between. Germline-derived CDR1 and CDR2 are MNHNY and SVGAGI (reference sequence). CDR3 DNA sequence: TGTGCCAGCACTCCACCGGGGCAGAGTTCCTACGAGCAGTACTTC. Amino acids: CASTPPGQSSYEQYF.

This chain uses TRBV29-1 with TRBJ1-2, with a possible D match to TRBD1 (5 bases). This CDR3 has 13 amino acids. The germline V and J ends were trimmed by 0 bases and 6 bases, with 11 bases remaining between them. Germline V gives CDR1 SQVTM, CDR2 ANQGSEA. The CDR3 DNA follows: TGCAGCGTTGAAGAACCCCCAGGGAATGGCTACACCTTC. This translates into CSVEEPPGNGYTF.

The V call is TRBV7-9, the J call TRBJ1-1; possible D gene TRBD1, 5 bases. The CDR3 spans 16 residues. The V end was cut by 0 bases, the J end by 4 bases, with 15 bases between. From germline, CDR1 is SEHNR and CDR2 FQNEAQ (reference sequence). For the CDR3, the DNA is TGTGCCAGCAGCTTAGCGCCCTCAGGGAGGACCACTGAAGCTTTCTTT. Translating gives CASSLAPSGRTTEAFF.

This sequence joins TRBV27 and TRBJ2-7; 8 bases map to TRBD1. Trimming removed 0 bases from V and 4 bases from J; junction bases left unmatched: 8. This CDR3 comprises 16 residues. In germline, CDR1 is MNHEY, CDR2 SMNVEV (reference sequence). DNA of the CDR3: TGTGCCAGCAGTTTATCGATAACAGGGGGTGCGTACGAGCAGTACTTC. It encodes CASSLSITGGAYEQYF.

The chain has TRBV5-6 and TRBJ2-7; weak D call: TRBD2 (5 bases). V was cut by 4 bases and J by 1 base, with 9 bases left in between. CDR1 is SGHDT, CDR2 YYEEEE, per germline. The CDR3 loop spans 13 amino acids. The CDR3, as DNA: TGTGCCAGCAGCCCACTAGAATCCTACGAGCAGTACTTC. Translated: CASSPLESYEQYF. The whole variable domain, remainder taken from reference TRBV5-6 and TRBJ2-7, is DAGVTQSPTHLIKTRGQQVTLRCSPKSGHDTVSWYQQALGQGPQFIFQYYEEEERQRGNFPDRFSGHQFPNYSSELNVNALLLGDSALYLCASSPLESYEQYFGPGTRLTVT.

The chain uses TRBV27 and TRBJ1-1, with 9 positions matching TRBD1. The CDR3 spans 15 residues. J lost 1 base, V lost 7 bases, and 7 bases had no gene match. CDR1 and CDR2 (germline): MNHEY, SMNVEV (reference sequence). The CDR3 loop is CASTTRTGENTEAFF. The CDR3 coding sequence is TGTGCCAGCACCACTCGGACAGGGGAGAACACTGAAGCTTTCTTT.